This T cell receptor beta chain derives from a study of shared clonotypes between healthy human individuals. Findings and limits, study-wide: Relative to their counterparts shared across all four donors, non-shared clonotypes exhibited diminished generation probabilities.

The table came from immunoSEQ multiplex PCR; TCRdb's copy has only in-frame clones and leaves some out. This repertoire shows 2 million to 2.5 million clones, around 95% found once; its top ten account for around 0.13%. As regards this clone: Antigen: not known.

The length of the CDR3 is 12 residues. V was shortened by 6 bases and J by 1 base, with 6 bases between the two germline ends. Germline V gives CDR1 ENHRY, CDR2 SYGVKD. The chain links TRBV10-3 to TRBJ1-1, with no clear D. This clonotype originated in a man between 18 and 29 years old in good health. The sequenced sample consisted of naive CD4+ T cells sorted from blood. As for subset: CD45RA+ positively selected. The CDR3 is CAIRSENTEAFF. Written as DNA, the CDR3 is TGTGCCATCAGATCGGAGAACACTGAAGCTTTCTTT.